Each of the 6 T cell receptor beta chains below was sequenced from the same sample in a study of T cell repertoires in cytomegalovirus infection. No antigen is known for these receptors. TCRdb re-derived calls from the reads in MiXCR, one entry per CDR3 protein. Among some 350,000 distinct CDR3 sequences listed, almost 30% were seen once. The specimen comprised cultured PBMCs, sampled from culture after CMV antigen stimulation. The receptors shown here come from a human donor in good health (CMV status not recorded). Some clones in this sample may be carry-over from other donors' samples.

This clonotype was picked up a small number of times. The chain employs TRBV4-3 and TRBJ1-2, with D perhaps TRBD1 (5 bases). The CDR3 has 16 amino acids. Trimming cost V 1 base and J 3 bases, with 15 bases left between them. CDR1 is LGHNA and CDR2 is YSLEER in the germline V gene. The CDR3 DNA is TGCGCCAGCAGCCAAGCTATTGGGACGGAGCACTATGGCTACACCTTC. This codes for CASSQAIGTEHYGYTF.

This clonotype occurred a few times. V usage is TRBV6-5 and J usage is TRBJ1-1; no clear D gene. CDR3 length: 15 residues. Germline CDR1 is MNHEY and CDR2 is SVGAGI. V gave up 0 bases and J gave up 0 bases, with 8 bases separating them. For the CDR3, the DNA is TGTGCCAGCAGTTACTCGTTCAGCATGAACACTGAAGCTTTCTTT. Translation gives CASSYSFSMNTEAFF.

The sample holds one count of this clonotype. CDR3 bases: TGTGCCAGCTCGGACAGGCCAAATGAAAAACTGTTTTTT. This gives the protein CASSDRPNEKLFF. The chain carries TRBV6-6 and TRBJ1-4, with 7 nucleotides matching TRBD1. This CDR3 has 13 residues. V gave up 8 bases and J gave up 5 bases; unmatched junction bases: 5. Germline CDR1 is MNHNY and CDR2 is SVGAGI (reference sequence).

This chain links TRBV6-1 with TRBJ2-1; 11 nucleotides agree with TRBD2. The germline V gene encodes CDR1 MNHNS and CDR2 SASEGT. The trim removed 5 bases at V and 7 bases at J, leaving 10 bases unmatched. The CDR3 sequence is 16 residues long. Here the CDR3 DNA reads TGTGCCAGCAGTACTGCTAGCGGGGGGAAGTTAAATGAGCAGTTCTTC. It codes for CASSTASGGKLNEQFF.

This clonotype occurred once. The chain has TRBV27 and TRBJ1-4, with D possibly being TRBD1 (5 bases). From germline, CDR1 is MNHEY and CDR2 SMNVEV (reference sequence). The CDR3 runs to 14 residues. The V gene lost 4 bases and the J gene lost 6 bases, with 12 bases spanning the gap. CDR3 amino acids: CASSYRREHEKLFF. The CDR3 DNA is TGTGCCAGCAGTTACAGGCGGGAACATGAAAAACTGTTTTTT. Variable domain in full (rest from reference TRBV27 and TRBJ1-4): EAQVTQNPRYLITVTGKKLTVTCSQNMNHEYMSWYRQDPGLGLRQIYYSMNVEVTDKGDVPEGYKVSRKEKRNFPLILESPSPNQTSLYFCASSYRREHEKLFFGSGTQLSVL.

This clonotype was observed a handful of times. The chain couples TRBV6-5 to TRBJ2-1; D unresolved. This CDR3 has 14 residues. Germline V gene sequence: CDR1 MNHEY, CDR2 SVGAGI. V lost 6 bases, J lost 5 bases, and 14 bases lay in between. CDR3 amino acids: CASSKGNDHNEQFF. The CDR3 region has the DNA TGTGCCAGCAGCAAAGGGAACGACCACAATGAGCAGTTCTTC.